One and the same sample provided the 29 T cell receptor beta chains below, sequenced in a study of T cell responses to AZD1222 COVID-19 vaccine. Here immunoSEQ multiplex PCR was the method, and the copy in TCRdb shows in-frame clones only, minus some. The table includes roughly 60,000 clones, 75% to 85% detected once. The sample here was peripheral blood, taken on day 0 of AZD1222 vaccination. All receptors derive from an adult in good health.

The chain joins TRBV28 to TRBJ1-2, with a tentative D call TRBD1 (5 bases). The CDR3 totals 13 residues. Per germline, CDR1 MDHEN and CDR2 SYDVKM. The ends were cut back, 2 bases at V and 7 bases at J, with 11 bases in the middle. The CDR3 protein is CASSLPGLGGYTF. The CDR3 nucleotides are TGTGCCAGCAGTTTACCGGGGCTGGGTGGCTACACCTTC.

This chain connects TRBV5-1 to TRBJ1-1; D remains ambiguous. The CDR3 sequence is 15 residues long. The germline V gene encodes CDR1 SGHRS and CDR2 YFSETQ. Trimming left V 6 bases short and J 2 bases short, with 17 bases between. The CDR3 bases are TGCGCCAGCACGCCAATTGGCACGTTTAACACTGAAGCTTTCTTT. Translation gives CASTPIGTFNTEAFF. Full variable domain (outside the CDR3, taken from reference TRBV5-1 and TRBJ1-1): KAGVTQTPRYLIKTRGQQVTLSCSPISGHRSVSWYQQTPGQGLQFLFEYFSETQRNKGNFPGRFSGRQFSNSRSEMNVSTLELGDSALYLCASTPIGTFNTEAFFGQGTRLTVV.

This CDR3 is CATSDRRDQDTQYF. The CDR3 DNA follows: TGTGCCACCAGTGATAGGAGGGACCAAGATACGCAGTATTTT. The chain links TRBV24-1 to TRBJ2-3; possibly TRBD2 for D (6 bases). Germline-derived CDR1 and CDR2 are KGHDR and SFDVKD. With 3 bases removed from V and 5 bases from J, the gap between germline ends came to 11 bases. The CDR3 has 14 residues.

The CDR3 DNA reads TGTGCCAGCAGCAACGGACAGCAAAATGAAAAACTGTTTTTT. The encoded protein is CASSNGQQNEKLFF. The chain joins TRBV7-2 to TRBJ1-4; possible D gene TRBD1, 6 bases. Germline V gene lookup returns CDR1 SGHTA and CDR2 FQGNSA. The CDR3 length is 14 residues. Trimming shortened V by 5 bases and J by 5 bases, and 12 bases separated the two germline ends. Supplemented by reference TRBV7-2 and TRBJ1-4, the full variable domain reads GAGVSQSPSNKVTEKGKDVELRCDPISGHTALYWYRQSLGQGLEFLIYFQGNSAPDKSGLPSDRFSAERTGGSVSTLTIQRTQQEDSAVYLCASSNGQQNEKLFFGSGTQLSVL.

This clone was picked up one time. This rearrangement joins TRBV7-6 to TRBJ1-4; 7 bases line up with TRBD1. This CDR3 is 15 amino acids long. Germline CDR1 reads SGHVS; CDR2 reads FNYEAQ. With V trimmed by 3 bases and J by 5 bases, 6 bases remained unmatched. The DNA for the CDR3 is TGTGCCAGCAGCTTCCAGGGGGGGTTCAATGAAAAACTGTTTTTT. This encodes CASSFQGGFNEKLFF. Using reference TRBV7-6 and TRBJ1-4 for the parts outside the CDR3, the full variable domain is GAGVSQSPRYKVTKRGQDVALRCDPISGHVSLYWYRQALGQGPEFLTYFNYEAQQDKSGLPNDRFSAERPEGSISTLTIQRTEQRDSAMYRCASSFQGGFNEKLFFGSGTQLSVL.

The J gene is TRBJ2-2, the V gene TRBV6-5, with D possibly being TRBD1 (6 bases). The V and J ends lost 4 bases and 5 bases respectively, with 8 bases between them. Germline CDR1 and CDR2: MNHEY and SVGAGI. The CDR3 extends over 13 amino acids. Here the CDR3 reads CASSLTGTGELFF. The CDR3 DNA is TGTGCCAGCAGTTTAACAGGGACCGGGGAGCTGTTTTTT.

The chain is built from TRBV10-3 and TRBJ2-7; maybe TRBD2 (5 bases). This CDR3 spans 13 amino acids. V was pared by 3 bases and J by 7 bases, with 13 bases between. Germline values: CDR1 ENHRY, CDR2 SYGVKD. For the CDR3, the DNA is TGTGCCATCAGTGACGTGAACCGAGGGGAGCAGTACGTC. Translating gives CAISDVNRGEQYV.

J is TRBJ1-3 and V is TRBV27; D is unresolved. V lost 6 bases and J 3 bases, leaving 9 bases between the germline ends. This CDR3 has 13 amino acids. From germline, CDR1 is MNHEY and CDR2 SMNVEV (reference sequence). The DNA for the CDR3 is TGTGCCAGCAGACCCGAGGGTGGAAACACCATATATTTT. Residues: CASRPEGGNTIYF.

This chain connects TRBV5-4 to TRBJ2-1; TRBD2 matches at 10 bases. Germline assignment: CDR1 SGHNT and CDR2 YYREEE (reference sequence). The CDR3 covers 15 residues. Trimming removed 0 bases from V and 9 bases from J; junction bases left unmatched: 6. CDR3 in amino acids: CASSLVSSGSFEQFF. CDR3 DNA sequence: TGTGCCAGCAGCTTGGTTTCTAGCGGGAGCTTTGAGCAGTTCTTC.

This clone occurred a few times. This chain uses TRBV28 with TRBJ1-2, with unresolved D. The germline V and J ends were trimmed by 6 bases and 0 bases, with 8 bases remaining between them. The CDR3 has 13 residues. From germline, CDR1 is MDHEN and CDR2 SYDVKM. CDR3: CASRVPPNYGYTF. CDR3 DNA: TGTGCCAGCAGGGTGCCCCCTAACTATGGCTACACCTTC.

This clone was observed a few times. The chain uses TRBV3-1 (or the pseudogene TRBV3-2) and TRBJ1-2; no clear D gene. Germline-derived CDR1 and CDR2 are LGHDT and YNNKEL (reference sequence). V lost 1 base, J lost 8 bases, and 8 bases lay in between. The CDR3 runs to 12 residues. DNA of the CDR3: TGTGCCAGCAGCCAAGCTACAGAAGGCTACACCTTC. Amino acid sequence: CASSQATEGYTF.

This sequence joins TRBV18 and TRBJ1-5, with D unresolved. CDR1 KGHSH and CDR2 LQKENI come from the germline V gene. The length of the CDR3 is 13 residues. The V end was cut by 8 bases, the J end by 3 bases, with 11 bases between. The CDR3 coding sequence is TGTGCCAGCGTCCACGATAACAATCAGCCCCAGCATTTT. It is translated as CASVHDNNQPQHF.

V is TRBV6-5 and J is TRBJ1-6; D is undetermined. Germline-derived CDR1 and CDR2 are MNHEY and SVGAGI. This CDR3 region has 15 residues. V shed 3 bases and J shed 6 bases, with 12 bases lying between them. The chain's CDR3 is CASSYITNLNSPLHF. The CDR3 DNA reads TGTGCCAGCAGTTATATAACTAACCTTAATTCACCCCTCCACTTT.

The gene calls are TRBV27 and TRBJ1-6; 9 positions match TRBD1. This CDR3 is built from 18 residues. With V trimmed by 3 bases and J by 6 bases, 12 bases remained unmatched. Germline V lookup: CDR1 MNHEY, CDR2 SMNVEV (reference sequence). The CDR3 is CASSFKQGAGTINSPLHF. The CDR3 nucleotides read TGTGCCAGCAGTTTTAAACAGGGGGCTGGGACCATTAATTCACCCCTCCACTTT.

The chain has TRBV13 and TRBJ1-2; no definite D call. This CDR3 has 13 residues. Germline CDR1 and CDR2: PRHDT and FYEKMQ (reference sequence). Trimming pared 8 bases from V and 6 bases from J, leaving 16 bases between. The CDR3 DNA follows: TGTGCCAGCGCCTCTTCCGGGGTGGATGGCTACACCTTC. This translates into CASASSGVDGYTF.

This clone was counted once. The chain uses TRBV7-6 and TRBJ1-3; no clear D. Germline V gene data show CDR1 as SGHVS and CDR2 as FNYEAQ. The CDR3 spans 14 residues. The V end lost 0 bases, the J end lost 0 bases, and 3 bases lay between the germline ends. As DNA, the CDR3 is TGTGCCAGCAGCTTAGCCTTCTCTGGAAACACCATATATTTT. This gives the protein CASSLAFSGNTIYF. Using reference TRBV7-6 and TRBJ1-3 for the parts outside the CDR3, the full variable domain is GAGVSQSPRYKVTKRGQDVALRCDPISGHVSLYWYRQALGQGPEFLTYFNYEAQQDKSGLPNDRFSAERPEGSISTLTIQRTEQRDSAMYRCASSLAFSGNTIYFGEGSWLTVV.

Here the CDR3 DNA reads TGCGCCAGCAGCTTACTAGCGGGAGGGTCCAATGAGCAGTTCTTC. This translates into CASSLLAGGSNEQFF. The chain uses TRBV5-1 and TRBJ2-1; 13 nucleotides match TRBD2. The trim removed 2 bases at V and 6 bases at J, leaving 2 bases unmatched. Germline lookup yields CDR1 SGHRS and CDR2 YFSETQ. CDR3 length: 15 amino acids. The whole variable domain, filled in from reference TRBV5-1 and TRBJ2-1, reads KAGVTQTPRYLIKTRGQQVTLSCSPISGHRSVSWYQQTPGQGLQFLFEYFSETQRNKGNFPGRFSGRQFSNSRSEMNVSTLELGDSALYLCASSLLAGGSNEQFFGPGTRLTVL.

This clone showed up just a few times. The CDR3 spells CASSVREDTQYF. The DNA for the CDR3 is TGTGCCAGCAGCGTAAGAGAAGACACGCAGTATTTT. V is TRBV9 and J is TRBJ2-3; D remains ambiguous. The germline V gene encodes CDR1 SGDLS and CDR2 YYNGEE. V was clipped by 1 base and J by 9 bases, with 9 bases between them. This CDR3 has 12 residues.

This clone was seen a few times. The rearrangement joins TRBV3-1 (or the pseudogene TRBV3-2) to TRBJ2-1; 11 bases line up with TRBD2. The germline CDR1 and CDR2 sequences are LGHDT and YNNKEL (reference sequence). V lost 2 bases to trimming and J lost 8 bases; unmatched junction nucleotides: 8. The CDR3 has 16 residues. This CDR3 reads CASSQTSGSASDEQFF. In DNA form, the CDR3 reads TGTGCCAGCAGCCAAACTAGCGGGAGCGCCTCGGATGAGCAGTTCTTC.

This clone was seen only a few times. The CDR3 spells CASSQTVAGGSETQYF. In DNA, the CDR3 is TGCGCCAGCAGCCAAACTGTGGCGGGTGGGTCGGAGACCCAGTACTTC. This rearrangement joins TRBV4-3 to TRBJ2-5, with D possibly TRBD2 on 5 matching bases. The CDR3 spans 16 residues. Germline lookup yields CDR1 LGHNA and CDR2 YSLEER. Trimming shortened V by 2 bases and J by 5 bases, and 18 bases separated the two germline ends.

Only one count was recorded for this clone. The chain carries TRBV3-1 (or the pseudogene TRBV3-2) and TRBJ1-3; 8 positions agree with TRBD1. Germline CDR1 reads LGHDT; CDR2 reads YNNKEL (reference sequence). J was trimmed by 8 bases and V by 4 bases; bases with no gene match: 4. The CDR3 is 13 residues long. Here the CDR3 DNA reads TGTGCCAGCAGCCGGACAGGGACAGACACCATATATTTT. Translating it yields CASSRTGTDTIYF.

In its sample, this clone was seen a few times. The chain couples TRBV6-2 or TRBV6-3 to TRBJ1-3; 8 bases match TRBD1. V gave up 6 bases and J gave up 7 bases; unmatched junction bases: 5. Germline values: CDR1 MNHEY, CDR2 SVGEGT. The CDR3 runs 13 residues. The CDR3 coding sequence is TGTGCCAGCAGCCGGGACAGGTGGAACACCATATATTTT. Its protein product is CASSRDRWNTIYF.

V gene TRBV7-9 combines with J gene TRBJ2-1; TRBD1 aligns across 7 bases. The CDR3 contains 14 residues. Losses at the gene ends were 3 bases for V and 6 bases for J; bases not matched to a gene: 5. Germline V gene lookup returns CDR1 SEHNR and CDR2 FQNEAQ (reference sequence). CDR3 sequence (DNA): TGTGCCAGCAGCTTCCGGGACAGCCCCAATGAGCAGTTCTTC. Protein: CASSFRDSPNEQFF.

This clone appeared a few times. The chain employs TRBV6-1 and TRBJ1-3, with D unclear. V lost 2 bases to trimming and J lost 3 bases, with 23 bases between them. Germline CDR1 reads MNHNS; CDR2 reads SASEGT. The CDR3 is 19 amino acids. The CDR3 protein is CASSELQKLWGLGGNTIYF. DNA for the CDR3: TGTGCCAGCAGTGAACTTCAAAAGTTATGGGGTTTGGGTGGAAACACCATATATTTT.

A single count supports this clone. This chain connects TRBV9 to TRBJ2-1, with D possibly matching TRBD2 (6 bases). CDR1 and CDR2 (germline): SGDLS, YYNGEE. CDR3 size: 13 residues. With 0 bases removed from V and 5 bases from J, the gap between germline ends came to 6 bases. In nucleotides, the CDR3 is TGTGCCAGCAGCGTAGCGGGAGACAATGAGCAGTTCTTC. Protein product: CASSVAGDNEQFF.

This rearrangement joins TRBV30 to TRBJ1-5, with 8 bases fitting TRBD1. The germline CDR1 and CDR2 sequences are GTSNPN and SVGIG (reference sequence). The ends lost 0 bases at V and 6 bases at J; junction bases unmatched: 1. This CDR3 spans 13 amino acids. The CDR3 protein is CAWSVRGPQPQHF. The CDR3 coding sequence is TGTGCCTGGAGTGTCAGGGGGCCTCAGCCCCAGCATTTT.

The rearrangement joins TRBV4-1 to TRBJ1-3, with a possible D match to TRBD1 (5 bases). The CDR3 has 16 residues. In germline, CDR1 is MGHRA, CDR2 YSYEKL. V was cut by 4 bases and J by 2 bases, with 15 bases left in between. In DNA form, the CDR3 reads TGCGCCAGCAGCCGATTTCAGGGCGCTGCTGGAAACACCATATATTTT. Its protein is CASSRFQGAAGNTIYF.

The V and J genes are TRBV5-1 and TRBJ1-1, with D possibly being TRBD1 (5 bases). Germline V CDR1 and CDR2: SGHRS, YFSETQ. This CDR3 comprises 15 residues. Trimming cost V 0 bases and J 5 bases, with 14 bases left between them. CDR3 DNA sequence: TGCGCCAGCAGCTTGGGTGGGACCGGAGGGACTGAAGCTTTCTTT. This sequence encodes CASSLGGTGGTEAFF.

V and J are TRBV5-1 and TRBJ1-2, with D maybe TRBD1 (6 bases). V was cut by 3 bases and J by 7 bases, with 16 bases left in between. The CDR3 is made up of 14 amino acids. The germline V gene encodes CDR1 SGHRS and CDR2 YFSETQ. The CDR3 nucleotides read TGCGCCAGCAGCTCGGGACCCAGGGGTTCTGGCTACACCTTC. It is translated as CASSSGPRGSGYTF.